A single sample gave rise to the 7 T cell receptor beta chains below, sequenced in a study of CD8+ T cells in alopecia areata. RNA was isolated and reverse transcribed to cDNA, the sequencing template. Repertoires were generated with immunoSEQ multiplex PCR, while TCRdb's copy carries only in-frame clones and drops some. The sample shows some 130,000 clones, approximately 49% of them seen only once. Sequencing was performed on CD8+ T cells sorted from blood, taken at week 0. These TCRs come from a human donor with alopecia areata.

The V call is TRBV19, the J call TRBJ1-2; 10 bases line up with TRBD1. The trim removed 7 bases at V and 3 bases at J, leaving 17 bases unmatched. This CDR3 is built from 18 residues. Germline V gives CDR1 LNHDA, CDR2 SQIVND (reference sequence). In DNA, the CDR3 is TGTGCCAGTAACGTGCCTTCCGGGACAGGGGACGATGACTATGGCTACACCTTC. Residues: CASNVPSGTGDDDYGYTF.

Details on this clone: No DNA is shown, since the ends of the CDR3 on it are uncertain; the CDR3 is the one TCRdb lists. The V and J genes are TRBV30 and TRBJ2-7; the table calls TRBD1, which could not be checked here. The germline gives CDR1 GTSNPN, CDR2 SVGIG (reference sequence). Termini included, the CDR3 measures 11 amino acids. The CDR3 loop is CAWSVGVGSYF.

The CDR3, as DNA: TGTGCCAGCAGCTTAGGGGGCGAGGGGCCCTACGAGCAGTACTTC. This encodes CASSLGGEGPYEQYF. The chain carries TRBV7-2 and TRBJ2-7, with D perhaps given as TRBD1 or TRBD2 (5 bases each). CDR1 is SGHTA, CDR2 FQGNSA, per germline. The CDR3 consists of 15 residues. Between the trimmed V and J ends, which lost 1 base and 2 bases, there was a span of 12 bases.

This chain links TRBV25-1 with TRBJ1-2; D not resolved. The CDR3 is 12 residues long. The V gene's germline CDR1 is MGHDK and CDR2 SYGVNS. V was clipped by 4 bases and J by 5 bases, with 8 bases between them. Here the CDR3 DNA reads TGTGCCAGCAGTGGGCTGTTTTATGGCTACACCTTC. Residues: CASSGLFYGYTF.

This clone has only a few counts. This chain connects TRBV29-1 to TRBJ2-5; TRBD1 aligns across 9 bases. From germline, CDR1 is SQVTM and CDR2 ANQGSEA. Trimming at V came to 3 bases and at J to 4 bases, leaving 9 bases not matched to a gene. The CDR3 length is 15 residues. For the CDR3, the DNA is TGCAGCGTTGAGGGGGACAGGGAATCTAGAGAGACCCAGTACTTC. This translates into CSVEGDRESRETQYF. The entire variable domain, with the rest obtained from reference TRBV29-1 and TRBJ2-5, is as follows: SAVISQKPSRDICQRGTSLTIQCQVDSQVTMMFWYRQQPGQSLTLIATANQGSEATYESGFVIDKFPISRPNLTFSTLTVSNMSPEDSSIYLCSVEGDRESRETQYFGPGTRLLVL.

This clone was recorded a few times. The rearrangement joins TRBV4-1 to TRBJ2-3; 8 nucleotides align to TRBD1. Per germline, CDR1 MGHRA and CDR2 YSYEKL. Germline trimming cut 4 bases from V and 3 bases from J; bases unmatched to any gene: 6. The length of the CDR3 is 15 residues. CDR3 sequence reads: CASSPRTGTTDTQYF. The CDR3 DNA follows: TGCGCCAGCAGCCCGAGGACAGGGACGACAGATACGCAGTATTTT.

This chain connects TRBV4-1 to TRBJ2-7; D possibly corresponds to TRBD1 (6 bases). V lost 0 bases to trimming and J lost 3 bases, with 15 bases between them. The CDR3 sequence is 16 residues long. CDR1 and CDR2 from the germline V gene are MGHRA and YSYEKL. CDR3 bases: TGCGCCAGCAGCCAAGAAGGGACAAACCCCGGCTACGAGCAGTACTTC. Its translation is CASSQEGTNPGYEQYF.